One sample yielded the 4 T cell receptor beta chains listed below, sequenced in a study of cytomegalovirus exposure and HLA in healthy donors. The PCR ran on 60 Vbeta and 13 Jbeta primers. Produced via immunoSEQ multiplex PCR; TCRdb's table is partial and in-frame only. The repertoire holds 150,000 or so clones, with under 70% as singletons. The sequenced sample was PBMCs. Receptors were obtained from a man younger than 45 in good health and CMV-seropositive.

The chain uses TRBV13 and TRBJ2-2; D perhaps matches TRBD1 (7 bases). V lost 6 bases and J lost 5, with 16 bases in between. Germline CDR1 is PRHDT and CDR2 is FYEKMQ (reference sequence). The CDR3 spans 15 residues. CDR3 sequence: CASRLTGSGTGELFF. DNA for the CDR3: TGTGCCAGCAGACTGACAGGGAGCGGGACCGGGGAGCTGTTTTTT.

The V gene is TRBV7-3, the J gene TRBJ2-7, with D possibly matching TRBD2 (6 bases). Germline V CDR1 and CDR2: SGHTA, FQGTGA. The V end lost 0 bases, the J end lost 0 bases, and 9 bases lay between the germline ends. The length of the CDR3 is 15 residues. CDR3 protein: CASSLTSGSSYEQYF. The CDR3 DNA reads as TGTGCCAGCAGCTTAACGTCCGGGAGCTCCTACGAGCAGTACTTC.

The V gene is TRBV13, the J gene TRBJ1-1, with 9 nucleotides matching TRBD1. Germline CDR1 and CDR2: PRHDT and FYEKMQ (reference sequence). There are 16 residues in the CDR3. The junction had 8 bases not matched to a gene; V was cut back by 5 bases and J by 1 base. CDR3 sequence: CASSPSTGGTNTEAFF. CDR3 DNA sequence: TGTGCCAGCAGCCCCTCCACAGGGGGCACGAACACTGAAGCTTTCTTT.

This clone was observed a few times. The rearrangement links TRBV6-6 to TRBJ2-7; a weak D match, TRBD1 (6 bases). This CDR3 contains 14 residues. The ends were cut back, 2 bases at V and 4 bases at J, with 12 bases in the middle. Germline lookup yields CDR1 MNHNY and CDR2 SVGAGI (reference sequence). Here the CDR3 DNA reads TGTGCCAGCAGTTACCGACAGGAGATATACGAGCAGTACTTC. Amino acids: CASSYRQEIYEQYF.